The next 23 T cell receptor beta chains were all read from a single sample in a study of blood T cell repertoires in COVID-19. Profiled with immunoSEQ multiplex PCR; TCRdb holds only in-frame clones, not every one. In the table there are roughly 68,000 clones, 90% of which are singletons. The specimen was peripheral blood. Source of these receptors: a man aged 50 to 59 with COVID-19, enrolled during active disease.

The V gene is TRBV6-5, the J gene TRBJ2-7, with D perhaps matching TRBD1 (6 bases). The CDR3 consists of 13 residues. The V end lost 10 bases, the J end lost 4 bases, and 17 bases lay between the germline ends. Germline loops: CDR1 MNHEY, CDR2 SVGAGI. The CDR3 DNA reads TGTGCCACACTACGGACAGTCCCTTACGAGCAGTACTTC. It translates to CATLRTVPYEQYF.

The V gene is TRBV5-1, the J gene TRBJ2-7, with D tentatively TRBD1 (6 bases). Trimming took off 0 bases at V and 3 bases at J, with 19 bases between the two ends. This CDR3 region has 17 residues. CDR1 is SGHRS and CDR2 is YFSETQ in the germline V gene. Here the CDR3 DNA reads TGCGCCAGCAGCTTGGGTCCACTGGGGCAGGGGATCTACGAGCAGTACTTC. Residues: CASSLGPLGQGIYEQYF.

The chain recombines TRBV4-3 with TRBJ1-3; no definite D call. Trimming stripped 2 bases from V and 9 bases from J, with 11 bases between. The CDR3 runs to 13 residues. Germline V CDR1 and CDR2: LGHNA, YSLEER. Written as DNA, the CDR3 is TGCGCCAGCAGCCAAACGGTTCGGAGCACCATATATTTT. Amino acids: CASSQTVRSTIYF.

The chain has TRBV7-2 and TRBJ1-3; weak D call: TRBD1 (6 bases). Trimming stripped 5 bases from V and 2 bases from J, with 13 bases between. Germline values: CDR1 SGHTA, CDR2 FQGNSA. The CDR3 loop spans 15 amino acids. The CDR3 DNA reads as TGTGCCAGCAGCCCACAGGGTTGGGCTGGAAACACCATATATTTT. The encoded protein is CASSPQGWAGNTIYF. Complete variable domain (other parts from reference TRBV7-2 and TRBJ1-3): GAGVSQSPSNKVTEKGKDVELRCDPISGHTALYWYRQSLGQGLEFLIYFQGNSAPDKSGLPSDRFSAERTGGSVSTLTIQRTQQEDSAVYLCASSPQGWAGNTIYFGEGSWLTVV.

This chain uses TRBV7-8 with TRBJ2-4; perhaps TRBD2 as D (6 bases). Germline V gene sequence: CDR1 SGHVS, CDR2 FQNEAQ. The CDR3 is 18 residues long. The ends were cut back, 0 bases at V and 1 base at J, with 16 bases in the middle. The CDR3 region is CASSLAPWEVGAKNIQYF. CDR3 bases: TGTGCCAGCAGCTTAGCGCCGTGGGAGGTCGGGGCCAAAAACATTCAGTACTTC.

This chain links TRBV3-1 (or the pseudogene TRBV3-2) with TRBJ1-1; D ambiguous. In germline, CDR1 is LGHDT, CDR2 YNNKEL (reference sequence). V lost 1 base and J 1 base, leaving 7 bases between the germline ends. This CDR3 is 14 amino acids long. The CDR3 protein is CASSQGHRNTEAFF. DNA for the CDR3: TGTGCCAGCAGCCAAGGACACAGGAACACTGAAGCTTTCTTT.

This clone was seen a handful of times. The V and J genes are TRBV13 and TRBJ1-6, with 8 bases fitting TRBD1. Trimming took 6 bases from V and 0 from J; bases not matched to a gene: 10. This CDR3 comprises 18 residues. CDR1 and CDR2 (germline): PRHDT, FYEKMQ (reference sequence). The CDR3 region has the DNA TGTGCCAGCAGGGGTCCTACAGGGGGTAGCTCCTATAATTCACCCCTCCACTTT. Translated: CASRGPTGGSSYNSPLHF.

CDR3 region: CASRGHASRPGSQSYEQFF. The DNA for the CDR3 is TGTGCCAGTAGGGGTCATGCCTCTCGACCGGGATCCCAATCATATGAGCAGTTCTTC. The chain uses TRBV19 and TRBJ2-1; D might be TRBD2 (5 bases). Looked up from germline, CDR1 is LNHDA and CDR2 is SQIVND (reference sequence). Trimming took 6 bases from V and 8 from J, leaving 32 bases between them. This CDR3 is built from 19 residues. Complete variable domain (other parts from reference TRBV19 and TRBJ2-1): DGGITQSPKYLFRKEGQNVTLSCEQNLNHDAMYWYRQDPGQGLRLIYYSQIVNDFQKGDIAEGYSVSREKKESFPLTVTSAQKNPTAFYLCASRGHASRPGSQSYEQFFGPGTRLTVL.

As concerns this clone: The germline gene is not matched at one end of the junction; a read error may be the cause. The rearrangement uses TRBV6-2 or TRBV6-3 and TRBJ2-1; 11 bases agree with TRBD2. The CDR3 runs to 13 residues. Per germline, CDR1 MNHEY and CDR2 SVGEGT. The CDR3 region is CASSYAGTSGNLF. The CDR3 DNA reads as TGTGCCAGCAGTTACGCCGGGACTAGCGGTAACCTCTTC.

The rearrangement joins TRBV28 to TRBJ1-6; 7 bases fit TRBD1. The CDR3 extends over 18 amino acids. Germline values: CDR1 MDHEN, CDR2 SYDVKM. The V gene end was trimmed by 5 bases and the J gene end by 0 bases; junction bases not matched to a gene: 10. This CDR3 is CASSATGTASSYNSPLHF. CDR3 nucleotides: TGTGCCAGCAGTGCAACCGGGACAGCCAGCTCCTATAATTCACCCCTCCACTTT.

This clone came up a few times. The gene calls are TRBV5-1 and TRBJ2-7; D may be TRBD1 (5 bases). The germline V gene encodes CDR1 SGHRS and CDR2 YFSETQ. The V end lost 0 bases, the J end lost 3 bases, and 10 bases lay between the germline ends. This CDR3 has 14 amino acids. CDR3 DNA: TGCGCCAGCAGCTTGGTGGGGCCAAACTACGAGCAGTACTTC. It yields the protein CASSLVGPNYEQYF.

The chain uses TRBV5-1 and TRBJ2-1, with TRBD2 matching 13 bases. Per the germline V gene, CDR1 is SGHRS and CDR2 is YFSETQ. The CDR3 covers 16 residues. With V trimmed by 4 bases and J by 6 bases, 7 bases remained unmatched. The CDR3 sequence is CASSPIGTSGINEQFF. DNA for the CDR3: TGCGCCAGCAGCCCAATCGGGACTAGCGGGATCAATGAGCAGTTCTTC. Supplemented by reference TRBV5-1 and TRBJ2-1, the full variable domain reads KAGVTQTPRYLIKTRGQQVTLSCSPISGHRSVSWYQQTPGQGLQFLFEYFSETQRNKGNFPGRFSGRQFSNSRSEMNVSTLELGDSALYLCASSPIGTSGINEQFFGPGTRLTVL.

The CDR3 sequence is CASSQADGGYEQYF. The CDR3 DNA reads as TGTGCCAGCTCACAGGCGGACGGGGGCTACGAGCAGTACTTC. The chain has TRBV18 and TRBJ2-7, with D tentatively TRBD2 (6 bases). CDR1 and CDR2 from the germline V gene are KGHSH and LQKENI. CDR3 length equals 14 residues. Trimming stripped 4 bases from V and 3 bases from J, with 13 bases between.

The chain combines TRBV24-1 with TRBJ1-6; 7 nucleotides agree with TRBD1. The CDR3 runs 16 residues. The V and J ends lost 4 bases and 7 bases, in that order; junction bases with no gene match: 9. CDR1 and CDR2 from the germline V gene are KGHDR and SFDVKD. The CDR3 region is CATSENLQGMNSPLHF. The CDR3 bases are TGTGCCACCAGTGAAAACCTACAGGGGATGAATTCACCCCTCCACTTT.

This rearrangement joins TRBV5-6 to TRBJ2-1; no firm D call. The length of the CDR3 is 15 residues. Looked up from germline, CDR1 is SGHDT and CDR2 is YYEEEE. V was clipped by 4 bases and J by 12 bases, with 23 bases between them. The CDR3 is CASSVRPSGLYPQFF. The CDR3 DNA follows: TGTGCCAGCAGCGTCAGGCCCTCAGGTCTTTACCCGCAGTTCTTC.

This chain joins TRBV4-1 and TRBJ1-4, with D possibly being TRBD1 (5 bases). Germline V gene data show CDR1 as MGHRA and CDR2 as YSYEKL. The CDR3 contains 15 residues. Trimming removed 1 base at V and 10 bases at J, with 16 bases between. The CDR3 protein is CASSQGWGTGGKLFF. The CDR3 DNA follows: TGCGCCAGCAGCCAAGGGTGGGGAACAGGCGGAAAACTGTTTTTT.

The chain carries TRBV18 and TRBJ1-6; possibly TRBD1 for D (5 bases). Germline V gives CDR1 KGHSH, CDR2 LQKENI. The ends were cut back, 4 bases at V and 6 bases at J, with 16 bases in the middle. This CDR3 comprises 16 residues. CDR3 bases: TGTGCCAGCTCACGGGACTTTACTGGGGTTAATTCACCCCTCCACTTT. Residues: CASSRDFTGVNSPLHF.

The chain joins TRBV6-2 or TRBV6-3 to TRBJ2-1, with 10 nucleotides matching TRBD2. V lost 4 bases to trimming and J lost 8 bases; unmatched junction nucleotides: 11. The CDR3 consists of 16 residues. Germline values: CDR1 MNHEY, CDR2 SVGEGT. The CDR3 sequence is CASSSDSGRASDEQFF. DNA for the CDR3: TGTGCCAGCAGTTCCGACAGCGGGAGGGCCAGCGATGAGCAGTTCTTC.

The chain employs TRBV18 and TRBJ2-1, with 8 bases that match TRBD1. This CDR3 is 14 amino acids long. J gave up 7 bases and V 3 bases, and 5 bases lay outside the gene matches. The germline gives CDR1 KGHSH, CDR2 LQKENI. CDR3 protein: CASSPTGAGNEQFF. In nucleotides, the CDR3 is TGTGCCAGCTCACCGACAGGGGCTGGGAATGAGCAGTTCTTC. Combining the CDR3 with reference TRBV18 and TRBJ2-1 gives the whole variable domain NAGVMQNPRHLVRRRGQEARLRCSPMKGHSHVYWYRQLPEEGLKFMVYLQKENIIDESGMPKERFSAEFPKEGPSILRIQQVVRGDSAAYFCASSPTGAGNEQFFGPGTRLTVL.

The J gene is TRBJ2-3, the V gene TRBV4-1; tentatively, D is TRBD2 (6 bases). V gave up 6 bases and J gave up 1 base, with 14 bases separating them. The CDR3 has 15 residues. Germline assignment: CDR1 MGHRA and CDR2 YSYEKL. CDR3 loop: CASRLGASGTDTQYF. The CDR3 region has the DNA TGCGCCAGCAGGCTAGGGGCTAGCGGCACAGATACGCAGTATTTT.

CDR3 in amino acids: CASSPGFSRSTDTQYF. For the CDR3, the DNA is TGTGCCAGCAGCCCAGGGTTTAGCAGAAGCACAGATACGCAGTATTTT. This chain links TRBV3-1 (or the pseudogene TRBV3-2) with TRBJ2-3; tentative D call: TRBD1 (5 bases). The germline V and J ends were trimmed by 4 bases and 0 bases, with 14 bases remaining between them. Per the germline V gene, CDR1 is LGHDT and CDR2 is YNNKEL (reference sequence). The CDR3 covers 16 residues.

The chain is built from TRBV5-6 and TRBJ2-1; 8 bases are a match to TRBD1. This CDR3 has 12 amino acids. Germline V gene sequence: CDR1 SGHDT, CDR2 YYEEEE. V lost 4 bases and J lost 8; bases outside the gene matches: 2. The CDR3 loop is CASSPTGDEQFF. The CDR3 DNA reads as TGTGCCAGCAGCCCGACAGGGGATGAGCAGTTCTTC.

V gene TRBV7-2 combines with J gene TRBJ2-7; TRBD1 aligns across 7 bases. CDR3 length equals 15 residues. CDR1 is SGHTA and CDR2 is FQGNSA in the germline V gene. Unmatched junction bases numbered 9, after V lost 5 bases and J lost 2 bases. The CDR3, as DNA: TGTGCCAGCAGCCCCCGGGGACAGCTTACCTACGAGCAGTACTTC. Amino acids: CASSPRGQLTYEQYF.